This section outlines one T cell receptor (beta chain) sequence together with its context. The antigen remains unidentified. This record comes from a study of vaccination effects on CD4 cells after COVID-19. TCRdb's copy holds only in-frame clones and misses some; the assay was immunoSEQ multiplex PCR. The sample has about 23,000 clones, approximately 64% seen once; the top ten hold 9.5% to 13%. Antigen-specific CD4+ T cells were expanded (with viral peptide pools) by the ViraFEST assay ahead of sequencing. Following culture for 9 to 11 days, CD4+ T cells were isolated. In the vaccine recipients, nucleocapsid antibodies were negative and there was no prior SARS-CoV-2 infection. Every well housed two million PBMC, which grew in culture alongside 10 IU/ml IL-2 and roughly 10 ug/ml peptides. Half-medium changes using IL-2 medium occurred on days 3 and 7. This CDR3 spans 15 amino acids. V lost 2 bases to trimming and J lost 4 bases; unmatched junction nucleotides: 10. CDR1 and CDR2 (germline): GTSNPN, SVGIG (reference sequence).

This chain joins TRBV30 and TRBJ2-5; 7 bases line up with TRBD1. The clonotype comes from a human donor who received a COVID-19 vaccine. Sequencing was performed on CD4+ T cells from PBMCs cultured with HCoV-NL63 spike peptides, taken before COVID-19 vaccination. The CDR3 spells CAWSYKGANGETQYF. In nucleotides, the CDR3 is TGTGCCTGGAGTTATAAGGGGGCGAATGGAGAGACCCAGTACTTC.